The clone carrying this TCR beta chain appeared many times. TCR beta CDR3 regions were amplified from RNA transcripts. Carried out on the TCR CDR3, a first-round RT-PCR used the HTBI primer set. TCRdb reprocessed the multiplex PCR reads via MiXCR and lists one record per CDR3 protein. The table includes more than 500,000 distinct CDR3 sequences, about 16% detected once. The CDR3 runs to 16 residues. Germline loops: CDR1 SGHDT, CDR2 YYEEEE. V was pared by 0 bases and J by 12 bases, with 12 bases of the junction left unmatched. The entry originates in a study of T cells in Graves' hyperthyroidism and ophthalmopathy.

The specimen was blood. The V call is TRBV5-6, the J call TRBJ2-5; TRBD2 aligns across 12 bases. The TCR comes from a woman under 40 with Graves' ophthalmopathy. Written as DNA, the CDR3 is TGTGCCAGCAGCTTGGGCGTTCGCCTAGCGGGAGGGCGCAAGTACTTC. Translation gives CASSLGVRLAGGRKYF.